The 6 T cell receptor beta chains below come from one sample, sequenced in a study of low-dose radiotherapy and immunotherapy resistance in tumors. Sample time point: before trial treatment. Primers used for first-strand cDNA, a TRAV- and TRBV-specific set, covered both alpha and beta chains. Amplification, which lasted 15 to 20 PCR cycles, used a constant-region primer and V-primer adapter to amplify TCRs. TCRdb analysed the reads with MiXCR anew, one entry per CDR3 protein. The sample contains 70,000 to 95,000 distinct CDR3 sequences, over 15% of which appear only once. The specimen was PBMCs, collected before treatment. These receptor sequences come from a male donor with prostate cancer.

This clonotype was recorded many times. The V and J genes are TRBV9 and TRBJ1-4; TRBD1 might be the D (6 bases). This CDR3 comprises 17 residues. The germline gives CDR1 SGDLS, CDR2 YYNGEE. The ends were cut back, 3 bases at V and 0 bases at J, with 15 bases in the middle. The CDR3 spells CASSEGRQATTNEKLFF. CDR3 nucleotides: TGTGCCAGCAGCGAAGGGAGACAGGCTACAACTAATGAAAAACTGTTTTTT.

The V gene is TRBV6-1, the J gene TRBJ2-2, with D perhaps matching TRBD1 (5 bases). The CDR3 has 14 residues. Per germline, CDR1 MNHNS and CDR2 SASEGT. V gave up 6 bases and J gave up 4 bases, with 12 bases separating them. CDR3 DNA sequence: TGTGCCAGCAGCCAGGGTAGAGGCACCGGGGAGCTGTTTTTT. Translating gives CASSQGRGTGELFF.

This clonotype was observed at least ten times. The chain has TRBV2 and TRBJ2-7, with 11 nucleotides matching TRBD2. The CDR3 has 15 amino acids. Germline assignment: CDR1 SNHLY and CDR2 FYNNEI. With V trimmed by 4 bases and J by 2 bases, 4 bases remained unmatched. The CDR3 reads CASSGGTSGPYEQYF. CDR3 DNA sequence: TGTGCCAGCAGTGGGGGGACTAGCGGCCCCTACGAGCAGTACTTC.

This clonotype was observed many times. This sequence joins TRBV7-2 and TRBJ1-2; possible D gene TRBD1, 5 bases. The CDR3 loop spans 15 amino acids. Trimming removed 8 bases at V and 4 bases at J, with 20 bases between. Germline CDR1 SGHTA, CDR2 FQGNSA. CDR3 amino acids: CASVSGAGTAYGYTF. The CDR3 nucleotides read TGTGCCAGCGTTTCCGGGGCAGGGACCGCCTATGGCTACACCTTC.

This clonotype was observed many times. The CDR3 protein is CASSQEPRPGAFF. The CDR3 nucleotides read TGCGCCAGCAGCCAAGAACCCCGACCAGGGGCTTTCTTT. The chain has TRBV4-1 and TRBJ1-1; tentative D call: TRBD1 (5 bases). The CDR3 length is 13 residues. The germline CDR1 and CDR2 sequences are MGHRA and YSYEKL. The germline V and J ends were trimmed by 0 bases and 11 bases, with 13 bases remaining between them.

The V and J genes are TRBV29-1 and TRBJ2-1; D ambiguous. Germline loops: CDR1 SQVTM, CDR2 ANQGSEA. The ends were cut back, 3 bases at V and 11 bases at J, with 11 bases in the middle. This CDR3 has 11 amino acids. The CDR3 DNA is TGCAGCGTTGAGAGCGACGGAAAGCAGTTCTTC. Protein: CSVESDGKQFF.